The next 3 T cell receptor beta chains were all read from a single sample in a study of T cells in Graves' hyperthyroidism and ophthalmopathy. The TCR beta CDR3 regions underwent amplification using RNA transcripts as the source. In the first-round RT-PCR of the TCR CDR3, the HTBI primer set was used. TCRdb re-analysed the multiplex PCR reads in MiXCR, keeping a single row per CDR3 protein. The table has some 740,000 distinct CDR3 sequences, 11% to 15% seen once; the top ten hold around 9.6%. Sequencing was performed on blood. The receptors were gathered from a woman under 30 with Graves' hyperthyroidism.

This clonotype has ten or more counts. The rearrangement links TRBV15 to TRBJ2-1, with 9 positions matching TRBD2. The germline CDR1 and CDR2 sequences are LNHNV and YYDKDF (reference sequence). The CDR3 runs 21 residues. V was clipped by 0 bases and J by 0 bases; unmatched bases: 15. CDR3 bases: TGTGCCACCAGCAGAGATTATACTAGCGGGTGGGAGGGAGGCTCCTACAATGAGCAGTTCTTC. Encoded protein: CATSRDYTSGWEGGSYNEQFF.

The rearrangement uses TRBV7-6 and TRBJ2-7, with D possibly called TRBD1 or TRBD2 (6 bases each). Trimming removed 3 bases from V and 3 bases from J, with 15 bases in between. The CDR3 totals 15 residues. CDR1 is SGHVS, CDR2 FNYEAQ, per germline. CDR3 nucleotide sequence: TGTGCCAGCAGCTTGGGCGGAGGGGGGTTCTACGAGCAGTACTTC. Its protein is CASSLGGGGFYEQYF.

Ten or more counts support this clonotype. J is TRBJ1-2 and V is TRBV18; D is unclear. The CDR3 is made up of 13 amino acids. Trimming took 0 bases from V and 8 from J, leaving 10 bases between them. The germline CDR1 and CDR2 sequences are KGHSH and LQKENI. In nucleotides, the CDR3 is TGTGCCAGCTCACCACCGGGTATCCGGGGCTACACCTTC. Amino acids: CASSPPGIRGYTF.